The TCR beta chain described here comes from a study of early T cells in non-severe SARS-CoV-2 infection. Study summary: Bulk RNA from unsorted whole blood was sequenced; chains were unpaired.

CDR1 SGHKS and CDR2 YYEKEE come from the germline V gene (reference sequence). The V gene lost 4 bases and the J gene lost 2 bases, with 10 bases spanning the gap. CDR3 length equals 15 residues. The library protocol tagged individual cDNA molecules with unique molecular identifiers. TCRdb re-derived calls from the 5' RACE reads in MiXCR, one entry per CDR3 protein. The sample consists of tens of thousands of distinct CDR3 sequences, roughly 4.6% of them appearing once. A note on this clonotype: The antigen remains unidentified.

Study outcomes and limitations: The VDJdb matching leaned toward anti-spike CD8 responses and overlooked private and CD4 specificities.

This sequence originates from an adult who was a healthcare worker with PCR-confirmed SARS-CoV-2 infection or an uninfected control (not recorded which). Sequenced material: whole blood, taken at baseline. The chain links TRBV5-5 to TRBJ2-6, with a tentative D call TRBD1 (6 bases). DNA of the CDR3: TGTGCCAGCAGCCCCCAGGGGACTGGGGCCAACGTCCTGACTTTC. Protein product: CASSPQGTGANVLTF.